The 30 T cell receptor beta chains given below trace back to one sample, sequenced in a study of T-cell reconstitution after alpha-beta-depleted transplantation in children. This sample's TCRbeta library carried unique molecular identifier barcodes. Each CDR3 protein is one row after TCRdb ran MiXCR on the PCR reads. The table records a few hundred thousand distinct CDR3 sequences, 25% to 30% of them present only once. Material: PBMCs, obtained before TCRalphabeta/CD19-depleted stem cell transplant. The receptors here all came from a boy less than two years old with Wiskott-Aldrich syndrome, due to receive a stem cell transplant.

This clonotype came up a few times. J is TRBJ2-2 and V is TRBV5-1; 8 bases line up with TRBD1. From germline, CDR1 is SGHRS and CDR2 YFSETQ. The length of the CDR3 is 15 residues. V was pared by 5 bases and J by 4 bases, with 7 bases of the junction left unmatched. Written as DNA, the CDR3 is TGCGCCAGCAGTCCGACAGGGGCGGGCACCGGGGAGCTGTTTTTT. Its translation is CASSPTGAGTGELFF.

The J gene is TRBJ1-5, the V gene TRBV5-5; no reliable D call. Per the germline V gene, CDR1 is SGHKS and CDR2 is YYEKEE (reference sequence). CDR3 length equals 12 residues. Trimming took off 2 bases at V and 4 bases at J, with 4 bases between the two ends. The CDR3 nucleotides are TGTGCCAGCAGCTTCATGAATCAGCCCCAGCATTTT. It translates to CASSFMNQPQHF. Complete variable domain (other parts from reference TRBV5-5 and TRBJ1-5): DAGVTQSPTHLIKTRGQQVTLRCSPISGHKSVSWYQQVLGQGPQFIFQYYEKEERGRGNFPDRFSARQFPNYSSELNVNALLLGDSALYLCASSFMNQPQHFGDGTRLSIL.

CDR3 residues: CASWTSGYNEQFF. CDR3 coding DNA: TGTGCCAGCTGGACTAGCGGCTACAATGAGCAGTTCTTC. The V and J genes are TRBV11-2 and TRBJ2-1; 10 bases map to TRBD2. Per the germline V gene, CDR1 is SGHAT and CDR2 is FQNNGV. The trim removed 8 bases at V and 3 bases at J, leaving 1 base unmatched. The CDR3 spans 13 residues.

This clonotype was counted only a few times. The rearrangement joins TRBV5-1 to TRBJ1-2; D not certain. The V end was cut by 2 bases, the J end by 7 bases, with 9 bases between. Germline-derived CDR1 and CDR2 are SGHRS and YFSETQ. CDR3 length equals 12 residues. The CDR3 here is CASSFTTSGYTF. The CDR3 DNA follows: TGCGCCAGCAGCTTCACCACTAGTGGCTACACCTTC.

The chain uses TRBV7-2 and TRBJ2-1; 8 nucleotides align to TRBD2. Germline V gene sequence: CDR1 SGHTA, CDR2 FQGNSA. The ends lost 5 bases at V and 5 bases at J; junction bases unmatched: 5. The CDR3 contains 14 residues. In DNA form, the CDR3 reads TGTGCCAGCAGCCCCCGGGGGGGAGACAATGAGCAGTTCTTC. This gives the protein CASSPRGGDNEQFF.

This clonotype has just a few counts. The chain carries TRBV5-1 and TRBJ2-5; 8 nucleotides align to TRBD1. CDR1 is SGHRS and CDR2 is YFSETQ in the germline V gene. The CDR3 runs to 15 residues. Germline trimming cut 2 bases from V and 1 base from J; bases unmatched to any gene: 4. The DNA of the CDR3 is TGCGCCAGCAGCTTACGGCAGGGGGCCCAAGAGACCCAGTACTTC. As protein: CASSLRQGAQETQYF.

The chain couples TRBV5-1 to TRBJ2-7; TRBD1 is a possible D gene (6 bases). The CDR3 contains 14 residues. The germline V gene has CDR1 SGHRS and CDR2 YFSETQ. Deletions cut 3 bases from V and 3 bases from J, with 13 bases between. The chain's CDR3 is CASSSPRGRYEQYF. The CDR3, as DNA: TGCGCCAGCAGCTCGCCCAGGGGTCGCTACGAGCAGTACTTC.

This chain connects TRBV20-1 to TRBJ2-1, with unresolved D. The V end lost 5 bases, the J end lost 3 bases, and 14 bases lay between the germline ends. Germline assignment: CDR1 DFQATT and CDR2 SNEGSKA (reference sequence). CDR3 length: 14 amino acids. The CDR3 nucleotides are TGCAGTGCTCGAGTGACTCTTTACTACAATGAGCAGTTCTTC. Residues: CSARVTLYYNEQFF.

The rearrangement uses TRBV6-4 and TRBJ2-3; TRBD2 agrees at 8 bases. After removal of 5 bases from V and 6 bases from J, the junction contained 7 bases not matched to a gene. Germline CDR1 reads MRHNA; CDR2 reads SNTAGT. This CDR3 is 14 amino acids long. The CDR3 nucleotides read TGTGCCAGCAGTTTCAGCGGGAGAGATGATACGCAGTATTTT. Protein sequence: CASSFSGRDDTQYF.

This clonotype was counted only a few times. The rearrangement joins TRBV20-1 to TRBJ1-2, with D maybe TRBD1 (5 bases). V lost 3 bases and J 1 base, leaving 12 bases between the germline ends. CDR3 length: 14 residues. CDR1 and CDR2 from the germline V gene are DFQATT and SNEGSKA (reference sequence). The CDR3 is CSASFAGLNYGYTF. As DNA, the CDR3 is TGCAGTGCTAGTTTCGCAGGGCTTAACTATGGCTACACCTTC.

This clonotype was seen a few times. The gene calls are TRBV4-2 and TRBJ2-1; D possibly matches TRBD1 or TRBD2 (5 bases each). The CDR3 runs to 14 residues. V lost 0 bases and J 15 bases, leaving 18 bases between the germline ends. Germline V CDR1 and CDR2: LGHNA, YNFKEQ. The DNA for the CDR3 is TGTGCCAGCAGCCAAGATGGGGACCCCTTCGGGATGTTCTTC. Protein sequence: CASSQDGDPFGMFF.

This clonotype was seen a handful of times. V gene TRBV10-3 combines with J gene TRBJ2-6; no firm D call. The CDR3 totals 15 residues. V was trimmed by 7 bases and J by 0 bases, leaving 10 bases between them. In germline, CDR1 is ENHRY, CDR2 SYGVKD. CDR3 sequence: CAINDPGSGANVLTF. DNA for the CDR3: TGTGCCATCAACGACCCGGGCTCTGGGGCCAACGTCCTGACTTTC.

The table lists this clonotype with a few counts. J is TRBJ1-5 and V is TRBV5-1; D not resolved. The CDR3 runs 14 residues. The germline CDR1 and CDR2 sequences are SGHRS and YFSETQ. Trimming took off 0 bases at V and 4 bases at J, with 8 bases between the two ends. CDR3 protein: CASSLEGQNQPQHF. In DNA, the CDR3 is TGCGCCAGCAGCTTGGAAGGGCAGAATCAGCCCCAGCATTTT.

This clonotype showed up just a few times. The genes are TRBV12-3 or TRBV12-4 and TRBJ1-2; possibly TRBD1 for D (5 bases). The V end lost 4 bases, the J end lost 6 bases, and 21 bases lay between the germline ends. The CDR3 runs 16 residues. The CDR3 DNA is TGTGCCAGCAGTTCCCTCCCCCGGGGCTGGTTTGATGGCTACACCTTC. Amino acid sequence: CASSSLPRGWFDGYTF.

The chain carries TRBV5-1 and TRBJ2-1, with D possibly matching TRBD2 (6 bases). The CDR3 has 15 amino acids. Germline CDR1 and CDR2: SGHRS and YFSETQ. The V and J ends lost 4 bases and 3 bases respectively, with 14 bases between them. CDR3 bases: TGCGCCAGCAGCGCTATCGGGGGTTTCTACAATGAGCAGTTCTTC. This codes for CASSAIGGFYNEQFF.

The sample holds a few counts of this clonotype. The gene calls are TRBV7-2 and TRBJ2-1; TRBD1 matches 9 bases. CDR1 and CDR2 from the germline V gene are SGHTA and FQGNSA. Unmatched junction bases numbered 6, after V lost 5 bases and J lost 4 bases. This CDR3 is built from 15 residues. The DNA of the CDR3 is TGTGCCAGCAGCAGCCGGGACAGGGTTTACAATGAGCAGTTCTTC. Amino acids: CASSSRDRVYNEQFF.

In its sample, this clonotype was seen a few times. The V gene is TRBV12-3 or TRBV12-4, the J gene TRBJ2-2; possible D gene TRBD2, 6 bases. V was cut by 5 bases and J by 4 bases, with 17 bases left in between. This CDR3 has 16 amino acids. The CDR3 protein is CASSPHTAGITGELFF. CDR3 bases: TGTGCCAGCAGTCCCCATACGGCGGGGATCACCGGGGAGCTGTTTTTT.

This clonotype showed up just a few times. The gene calls are TRBV12-3 or TRBV12-4 and TRBJ2-3; D is uncertain. This CDR3 region has 16 residues. V gave up 2 bases and J gave up 0 bases, with 12 bases separating them. CDR3 DNA: TGTGCCAGCAGTTTATCAGCAGCAGAAAGCACAGATACGCAGTATTTT. Its protein is CASSLSAAESTDTQYF.

To note about this clonotype: The junction shows a germline mismatch at one end, possibly a read error. The J gene is TRBJ2-5, the V gene TRBV28, with 10 bases fitting TRBD2. The CDR3 covers 13 residues. Looked up from germline, CDR1 is MDHEN and CDR2 is SYDVKM. DNA for the CDR3: TGTGCCAGCAGGGGACTAGCGTGGGAGACCCATTACTTC. It translates to CASRGLAWETHYF.

The rearrangement uses TRBV6-1 and TRBJ1-2; 8 nucleotides line up with TRBD1. Per the germline V gene, CDR1 is MNHNS and CDR2 is SASEGT. The length of the CDR3 is 14 residues. V lost 6 bases to trimming and J lost 4 bases; unmatched junction nucleotides: 7. The chain's CDR3 is CASRPGQGIYGYTF. CDR3 coding DNA: TGTGCCAGCAGACCCGGACAGGGCATCTATGGCTACACCTTC.

This clonotype was seen at least ten times. The gene calls are TRBV5-6 and TRBJ2-1; 11 bases are shared with TRBD2. V dropped 1 base and J dropped 8; count of bases not matched to a gene: 14. Germline V gene sequence: CDR1 SGHDT, CDR2 YYEEEE. There are 18 residues in the CDR3. The CDR3 reads CASSLLASGRSNIHEQFF. Written as DNA, the CDR3 is TGTGCCAGCAGCTTGTTGGCTAGCGGGAGGTCGAATATTCATGAGCAGTTCTTC.

The chain uses TRBV7-9 and TRBJ2-5; D is possibly TRBD2 (6 bases). The CDR3 spans 15 residues. CDR1 and CDR2 from the germline V gene are SEHNR and FQNEAQ (reference sequence). The germline V and J ends were trimmed by 1 base and 3 bases, with 12 bases remaining between them. As DNA, the CDR3 is TGTGCCAGCAGCTTAGACGGGATAGCGGAAGAGACCCAGTACTTC. Protein product: CASSLDGIAEETQYF.

The rearrangement uses TRBV20-1 and TRBJ2-5, with TRBD2 matching over 14 bases. The ends lost 1 base at V and 2 bases at J; junction bases unmatched: 9. This CDR3 has 18 amino acids. The germline V gene has CDR1 DFQATT and CDR2 SNEGSKA (reference sequence). CDR3 loop: CSARAVGLAGGGQETQYF. As DNA, the CDR3 is TGCAGTGCTAGAGCTGTCGGACTAGCGGGAGGTGGACAAGAGACCCAGTACTTC.

The chain links TRBV19 to TRBJ2-1; no clear D. CDR3 length: 14 residues. Looked up from germline, CDR1 is LNHDA and CDR2 is SQIVND (reference sequence). With 9 bases removed from V and 0 bases from J, the gap between germline ends came to 12 bases. CDR3 region: CASGPESSYNEQFF. CDR3 in DNA: TGTGCCAGCGGTCCGGAAAGCTCCTACAATGAGCAGTTCTTC.

This chain joins TRBV20-1 and TRBJ2-2; 11 bases line up with TRBD2. V lost 3 bases, J lost 8 bases, and 11 bases stayed unmatched. This CDR3 spans 16 amino acids. The germline gives CDR1 DFQATT, CDR2 SNEGSKA (reference sequence). The CDR3 DNA follows: TGCAGTGCTAGGAGATCGGGACTAGCGGTTGTGGGGGAGCTGTTTTTT. It is translated as CSARRSGLAVVGELFF.

This clonotype was detected a few times. The rearrangement joins TRBV29-1 to TRBJ2-5, with D unclear. Germline loops: CDR1 SQVTM, CDR2 ANQGSEA. Trimming cost V 3 bases and J 5 bases, with 4 bases left between them. There are 10 residues in the CDR3. As DNA, the CDR3 is TGCAGCGTTGACGTGGAGACCCAGTACTTC. This gives the protein CSVDVETQYF.

This clonotype was counted between two and nine times. The rearrangement links TRBV12-3 or TRBV12-4 to TRBJ1-5, with 7 bases aligning to TRBD1. Unmatched junction bases numbered 14, after V lost 6 bases and J lost 6 bases. There are 16 residues in the CDR3. The CDR3 sequence is CASSSNRGGILQPQHF. CDR3 nucleotides: TGTGCCAGCAGCTCCAACAGGGGCGGGATCCTTCAGCCCCAGCATTTT.

This clonotype was observed a handful of times. The chain carries TRBV5-1 and TRBJ2-7; the match to TRBD1 covers 7 bases. The CDR3 is made up of 14 amino acids. In germline, CDR1 is SGHRS, CDR2 YFSETQ. The trim removed 5 bases at V and 0 bases at J, leaving 5 bases unmatched. CDR3 bases: TGCGCCAGCAGATTCGGGGACAGCTCCTACGAGCAGTACTTC. Amino acids: CASRFGDSSYEQYF. Full variable domain (missing parts from reference TRBV5-1 and TRBJ2-7): KAGVTQTPRYLIKTRGQQVTLSCSPISGHRSVSWYQQTPGQGLQFLFEYFSETQRNKGNFPGRFSGRQFSNSRSEMNVSTLELGDSALYLCASRFGDSSYEQYFGPGTRLTVT.

The sample holds a few counts of this clonotype. The chain couples TRBV5-6 to TRBJ2-7; TRBD2 matches 12 bases. Germline V gene data show CDR1 as SGHDT and CDR2 as YYEEEE. V was clipped by 3 bases and J by 5 bases; unmatched bases: 3. The CDR3 extends over 14 amino acids. The CDR3 is CASSSTSGSHEQYF. In DNA form, the CDR3 reads TGTGCCAGCAGCTCGACTAGCGGGAGTCACGAGCAGTACTTC.

This rearrangement joins TRBV10-3 to TRBJ2-6, with no clear D. Germline V gene sequence: CDR1 ENHRY, CDR2 SYGVKD. Trimming removed 6 bases at V and 0 bases at J, with 9 bases between. The CDR3 contains 15 residues. In DNA form, the CDR3 reads TGTGCCATCAGCCGGACCCTCTCTGGGGCCAACGTCCTGACTTTC. Its protein is CAISRTLSGANVLTF.